This paragraph covers one T cell receptor (beta chain) sequence. Which antigen it targets is not known. A much larger clone differs from this one at a single base, so this may be a read error. The treatment or condition label for this specimen denotes: in vitro stimulation with specific CMV peptide epitopes to enrich CMV-specific T cells. This entry belongs to a study of T cell repertoires in cytomegalovirus infection (dated by TCRdb to the late 2010s). Regarding the complete study: Peptide stimulations targeted recently identified HLA-C-restricted CMV epitopes, whose presentation resists viral immunomodulation, together with well-studied HLA-B-restricted epitopes. The HLA type of each donor mattered for the analysis, because public TCR beta signatures pointed to carriage of CMV infection along with the matching HLA type.

The CDR3 starts with the cysteine, ends with the phenylalanine, and has 15 residues. Left in the record is the CDR3 DNA by itself, 45 bases read in frame from the first base. V is pared back by 3 bases and J by 5 bases, with 16 bases lying between the germline termini. According to the germline V gene, CDR1 reads MDHEN and CDR2 reads SYDVKM. The sequencing machine was an Illumina HiSeq 1500. TCRdb took the public reads, trimmed them with fastp at Q25, ran MiXCR for clone calling and kept in-frame beta chains. Each entry is one CDR3 protein sequence, shown with its most common DNA and genes. For this sample the table gives roughly 120,000 distinct CDR3 sequences, of which approximately 30% were detected only once. The ten largest account for approximately 50% of the sample. Results and caveats for the whole study, not just this receptor: Cumulative frequency of public TCR beta family members discriminated carriers of CMV infection plus the relevant HLA type in this cohort and an independent 352-donor cohort. In the ex vivo response, HLA-C-restricted CMV-specific TCR beta clonotypes were dominant, and in two of eight donors the single most frequent clonotype came from this HLA-C-restricted group.

The origin of this receptor is a human donor in good health (CMV status not recorded). Some clones in this sample may be carry-over from other donors' samples. The sample consisted of CD8+ T cells from cultured PBMCs, taken from culture after CMV antigen stimulation. The rearrangement combines TRBV28 with TRBJ1-1; TRBD1 might be the D gene, on 6 matching bases. The DNA sequence reads TGTGCCAGCAGTTTCTCTGGGACATGGATGACTGAAGCTTTCTTT. Translated, this gives CASSFSGTWMTEAFF.